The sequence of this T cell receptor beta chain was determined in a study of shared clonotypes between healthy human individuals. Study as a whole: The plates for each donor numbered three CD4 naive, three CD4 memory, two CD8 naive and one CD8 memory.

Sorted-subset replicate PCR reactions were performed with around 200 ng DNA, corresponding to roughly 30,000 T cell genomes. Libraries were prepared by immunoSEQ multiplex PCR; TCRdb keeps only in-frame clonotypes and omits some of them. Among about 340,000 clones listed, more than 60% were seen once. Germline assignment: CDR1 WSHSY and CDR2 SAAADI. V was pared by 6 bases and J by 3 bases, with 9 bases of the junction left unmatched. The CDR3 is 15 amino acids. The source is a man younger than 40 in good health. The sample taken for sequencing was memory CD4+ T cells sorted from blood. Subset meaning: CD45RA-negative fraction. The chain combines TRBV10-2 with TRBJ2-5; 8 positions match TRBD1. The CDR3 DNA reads TGCGCCAGCAGCTCCGACAGGGGCTGGGAAGAGACCCAGTACTTC. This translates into CASSSDRGWEETQYF.